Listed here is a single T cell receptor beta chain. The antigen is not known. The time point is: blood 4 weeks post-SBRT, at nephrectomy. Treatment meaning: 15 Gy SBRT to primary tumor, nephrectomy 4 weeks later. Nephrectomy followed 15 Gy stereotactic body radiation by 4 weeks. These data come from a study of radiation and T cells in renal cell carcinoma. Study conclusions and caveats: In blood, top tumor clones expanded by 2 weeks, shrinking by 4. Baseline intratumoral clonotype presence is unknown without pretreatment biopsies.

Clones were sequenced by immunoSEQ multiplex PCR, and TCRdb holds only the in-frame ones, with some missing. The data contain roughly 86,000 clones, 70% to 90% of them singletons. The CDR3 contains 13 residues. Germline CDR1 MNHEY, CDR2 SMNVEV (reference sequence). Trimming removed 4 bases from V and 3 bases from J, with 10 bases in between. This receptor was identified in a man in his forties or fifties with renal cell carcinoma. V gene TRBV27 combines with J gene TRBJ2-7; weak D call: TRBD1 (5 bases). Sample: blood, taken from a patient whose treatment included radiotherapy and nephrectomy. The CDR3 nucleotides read TGTGCCAGCAGTTCTCAGGGCTTCTACGAGCAGTACTTC. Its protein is CASSSQGFYEQYF.